The entry that follows covers one T cell receptor (beta chain) sequence. Its antigen has not been determined. No base qualities exist here, and no much larger clone lies one base off it. CDR1 and CDR2 are drawn from the germline V gene: MDHEN, SYDVKM. Ends trimmed: V by 1 base, J by 8 bases; bases unmatched to a gene: 5. Including the terminal cysteine and phenylalanine, the CDR3 comprises 14 residues. Of all the DNA, just the CDR3 is kept, 42 bases in frame from base 1. Libraries came from the immunoSEQ multiplex PCR assay. The clones in this table, taken by TCRdb from immuneACCESS, are in-frame only. Not every clone is retained; where verified, under half of the shortfall comes from an unresolved V gene, and the cause of the rest is unknown. This sample holds 60,000 or so clones; roughly 95% were observed only once. The ten top clones hold 1.5% to 2% of the sample. This sample was included in a study of preoperative IRX-2 immunotherapy in early breast cancer (dated by TCRdb to between 2018 and 2020).

This sample's treatment or condition label indicates: preoperative locoregional IRX-2 cytokine immunotherapy. The samples were obtained from a phase Ib study that tested preoperative, locoregional IRX-2 cytokine immunotherapy designed to prime immune responses. The donors were early-stage breast cancer patients who were given IRX-2 prior to surgery. The TCR was taken from a human donor with breast cancer. The chain employs TRBV28 and TRBJ2-1, and 7 junction bases match TRBD1. The material was obtained from a patient treated with IRX-2 immunotherapy. The sequenced DNA is TGTGCCAGCAGTTTATACTACAGGGGCTATGAGCAGTTCTTC. Translated, this is CASSLYYRGYEQFF.